What follows describes a single TCR beta chain. TCRdb used MiXCR to reprocess the 5' RACE reads, holding one entry per CDR3 protein. The sample carries 300,000 or so distinct CDR3 sequences, 6.8% recorded once. These data belong to a study of T cells after yellow fever vaccination. CDR3 length: 16 amino acids. The V end lost 3 bases, the J end lost 0 bases, and 14 bases lay between the germline ends. This chain connects TRBV12-3 or TRBV12-4 to TRBJ1-2; D is undetermined. The clonotype was recovered from a man younger than 35 who received the YFV17D yellow fever vaccine. The specimen comprised PBMCs, sampled about 41 days after the first yellow fever vaccination. CDR3 DNA: TGTGCCAGCAGTTTTTACAGCCCCTTCTCTAACTATGGCTACACCTTC. This translates into CASSFYSPFSNYGYTF.